These 17 T cell receptor beta chains came from one sample sequenced in a study of OX40 agonist ivuxolimab in advanced cancers. Sequencing used immunoSEQ multiplex PCR; TCRdb keeps in-frame clones, though not all of them. This sample has about 7,300 clones, with roughly 80% found just once. Sequences were derived from CD4+ or CD8+ T cells sorted from blood, sampled in a trial of the OX40 agonist ivuxolimab. The receptor source for this set is an adult with an advanced solid tumor such as melanoma, head and neck, liver or kidney cancer.

This chain joins TRBV6-5 and TRBJ2-7; TRBD2 agrees at 14 bases. The V segment lost 4 bases and the J segment 1 base; nucleotides outside the gene matches: 3. The CDR3 extends over 16 amino acids. Per the germline V gene, CDR1 is MNHEY and CDR2 is SVGAGI. The CDR3 bases are TGTGCCAGCAGTTCAGGACTAGCGGGGGGTTCCTACGAGCAGTACTTC. This gives the protein CASSSGLAGGSYEQYF.

The rearrangement uses TRBV19 and TRBJ2-1, with 15 bases matching TRBD2. The junction had 13 bases not matched to a gene; V was cut back by 7 bases and J by 0 bases. There are 20 residues in the CDR3. Germline-derived CDR1 and CDR2 are LNHDA and SQIVND (reference sequence). CDR3 bases: TGTGCCAGTACCCCTGGACTAGCGGGGGGGATGGAGGCCTCCTACAATGAGCAGTTCTTC. This encodes CASTPGLAGGMEASYNEQFF.

V is TRBV30 and J is TRBJ2-7, with a weak D call TRBD2 (6 bases). Trimming pared 1 base from V and 7 bases from J, leaving 8 bases between. The germline V gene encodes CDR1 GTSNPN and CDR2 SVGIG (reference sequence). This CDR3 region has 11 residues. CDR3 nucleotides: TGTGCCTGGAGTGGCGGGGTGGAGCAGTACTTC. It codes for CAWSGGVEQYF.

As for this clone: A junction boundary mismatches the germline segment, possibly from a read error. This chain uses TRBV4-1 with TRBJ2-1, with a possible D match to TRBD2 (6 bases). The CDR3 covers 15 residues. The germline V gene has CDR1 MGHRA and CDR2 YSYEKL. CDR3 sequence: CTSSQEQDYLNEQFF. Here the CDR3 DNA reads TGCACCAGCAGCCAAGAACAGGACTACCTCAATGAGCAGTTCTTC.

The chain couples TRBV11-2 to TRBJ2-1; tentatively, D is TRBD2 (5 bases). V was shortened by 1 base and J by 7 bases, with 8 bases between the two germline ends. CDR3 length: 13 amino acids. In germline, CDR1 is SGHAT, CDR2 FQNNGV. CDR3 bases: TGTGCCAGCAGCTTAGTTCCGGGAAATGAGCAGTTCTTC. This gives the protein CASSLVPGNEQFF. Filled out from reference TRBV11-2 and TRBJ2-1, the complete variable domain reads EAGVAQSPRYKIIEKRQSVAFWCNPISGHATLYWYQQILGQGPKLLIQFQNNGVVDDSQLPKDRFSAERLKGVDSTLKIQPAKLEDSAVYLCASSLVPGNEQFFGPGTRLTVL.

On this clone: The same CDR3 is also encoded by other DNA sequences in this sample. This chain uses TRBV11-2 with TRBJ2-3, with TRBD2 matching 8 bases. The V and J ends lost 3 bases and 4 bases, in that order; junction bases with no gene match: 6. CDR1 is SGHAT, CDR2 FQNNGV, per germline. CDR3 length: 15 residues. The CDR3 here is CASSLTGGRADTQYF. For the CDR3, the DNA is TGTGCCAGCAGCTTGACGGGGGGGCGGGCAGATACGCAGTATTTT.

CDR3 DNA sequence: TGTGCCAGCAGTCCCGGGGCGGTCTCCTACAATGAGCAGTTCTTC. Amino acid sequence: CASSPGAVSYNEQFF. This chain connects TRBV6-4 to TRBJ2-1; tentatively, D is TRBD1 or TRBD2 (5 bases each). The CDR3 runs to 15 residues. V was pared by 5 bases and J by 0 bases, with 11 bases between. Germline values: CDR1 MRHNA, CDR2 SNTAGT.

The gene calls are TRBV7-2 and TRBJ2-1; TRBD2 is a possible D gene (6 bases). V lost 5 bases to trimming and J lost 7 bases, with 15 bases between them. The CDR3 extends over 14 amino acids. CDR1 is SGHTA and CDR2 is FQGNSA in the germline V gene. Written as DNA, the CDR3 is TGTGCCAGCAGCCATCGGGACTGGAGTAATGAGCAGTTCTTC. It specifies CASSHRDWSNEQFF.

The V gene is TRBV7-9, the J gene TRBJ2-5, with D maybe TRBD1 (6 bases). The CDR3 runs to 13 residues. Trimming stripped 7 bases from V and 1 base from J, with 10 bases between. Germline loops: CDR1 SEHNR, CDR2 FQNEAQ (reference sequence). CDR3 DNA: TGTGCCAGCACCAGGGACATCCAAGAGACCCAGTACTTC. Residues: CASTRDIQETQYF.

This chain connects TRBV28 to TRBJ1-4; 8 positions agree with TRBD1. Trimming removed 5 bases from V and 5 bases from J; junction bases left unmatched: 7. The CDR3 loop spans 15 amino acids. Germline V lookup: CDR1 MDHEN, CDR2 SYDVKM. The CDR3 DNA reads TGTGCCAGCAGTACACGGACAGGGTGGAATGAAAAACTGTTTTTT. Translation gives CASSTRTGWNEKLFF.

The chain recombines TRBV28 with TRBJ1-1; D is perhaps TRBD1 (6 bases). Germline V gives CDR1 MDHEN, CDR2 SYDVKM. V was clipped by 8 bases and J by 5 bases, with 18 bases between them. The length of the CDR3 is 14 residues. In DNA, the CDR3 is TGTGCCAGCGGCGAAACAGGGATGTGGACTGAAGCTTTCTTT. Its translation: CASGETGMWTEAFF.

The V call is TRBV10-2, the J call TRBJ2-7; D gene unclear. Trimming removed 7 bases at V and 1 base at J, with 8 bases between. Germline values: CDR1 WSHSY, CDR2 SAAADI. The CDR3 length is 12 residues. The CDR3 spells CASNDLSYEQYF. The CDR3 DNA sequence: TGCGCCAGCAATGACCTATCCTACGAGCAGTACTTC.

This chain uses TRBV2 with TRBJ1-2; 10 nucleotides line up with TRBD1. V dropped 0 bases and J dropped 4; count of bases not matched to a gene: 5. This CDR3 has 16 amino acids. Per germline, CDR1 SNHLY and CDR2 FYNNEI. CDR3 amino acids: CASSEALRTGGYGYTF. Here the CDR3 DNA reads TGTGCCAGCAGTGAAGCGCTTCGGACAGGGGGCTATGGCTACACCTTC.

This chain joins TRBV7-1 and TRBJ1-2; D is uncertain. TRBV7-1 belongs to the ORF category, with a function that is uncertain. CDR3 size: 13 residues. V was cut by 5 bases and J by 6 bases, with 13 bases left in between. In DNA, the CDR3 is TGTGCCAGCAGCCCCAGCGTAGTCGATGGCTACACCTTC. Its protein is CASSPSVVDGYTF.

By sample fraction, this clone is large. This rearrangement joins TRBV19 to TRBJ1-1; D gene ambiguous. Germline CDR1 and CDR2: LNHDA and SQIVND (reference sequence). The CDR3 spans 14 residues. V lost 3 bases to trimming and J lost 3 bases, with 11 bases between them. CDR3 loop: CASSILLTYTEAFF. In DNA form, the CDR3 reads TGTGCCAGTAGTATTCTGCTCACTTACACTGAAGCTTTCTTT. The variable domain in full, completed from reference TRBV19 and TRBJ1-1, reads DGGITQSPKYLFRKEGQNVTLSCEQNLNHDAMYWYRQDPGQGLRLIYYSQIVNDFQKGDIAEGYSVSREKKESFPLTVTSAQKNPTAFYLCASSILLTYTEAFFGQGTRLTVV.

This clone occurred once. This rearrangement joins TRBV10-1 to TRBJ2-5; TRBD2 matches at 9 bases. From germline, CDR1 is WNHNN and CDR2 SYGVQD (reference sequence). The CDR3 length is 15 residues. Trimming cost V 4 bases and J 1 base; bases outside gene matches: 4. The CDR3 loop is CASSALAGTQETQYF. The CDR3 DNA is TGCGCCAGCAGTGCTCTAGCGGGGACCCAAGAGACCCAGTACTTC.

This sequence joins TRBV28 and TRBJ2-2; D possibly corresponds to TRBD2 (5 bases). Trimming removed 5 bases at V and 7 bases at J, with 14 bases between. Germline CDR1 is MDHEN and CDR2 is SYDVKM. This CDR3 is 14 amino acids long. The DNA for the CDR3 is TGTGCCAGCAGTGACCCCCCAGGAGGCGGGGAGCTGTTTTTT. Protein: CASSDPPGGGELFF.